This TCR beta chain was sequenced in a study of early T cells in non-severe SARS-CoV-2 infection. For the study at large: Unsorted whole-blood RNA was sequenced in bulk, leaving chains unpaired. Study observations and caveats: VDJdb matching, biased toward anti-spike CD8 responses, missed private and CD4 specificities.

The V end was cut by 6 bases, the J end by 5 bases, with 14 bases between. The CDR3 spans 14 residues. In germline, CDR1 is MDHEN, CDR2 SYDVKM. As for this clonotype: The antigen remains undetermined.

Using its own MiXCR run on the 5' RACE reads, TCRdb lists one record per CDR3 protein. The sample shows some 73,000 distinct CDR3 sequences, roughly 12% of them seen only once. Sequencing was done on a sample of whole blood. This rearrangement joins TRBV28 to TRBJ1-5, with D tentatively TRBD1 (5 bases). The TCR was taken from an adult who was a healthcare worker with PCR-confirmed SARS-CoV-2 infection or an uninfected control (not recorded which). The CDR3 DNA follows: TGTGCCAGCAGCGCCCCCCAGGGTTATCAGCCCCAGCATTTT. Amino acid sequence: CASSAPQGYQPQHF.